A single sample gave rise to the 18 T cell receptor beta chains below, sequenced in a study of CD4 T cells in relation to SARS-CoV-2 and coronaviruses. No antigen has been identified for these receptors. The unexposed donors gave CD4+ T cells in about 2011-2018, prior to COVID-19. CD4+ T cells were isolated from the cells after 10 days of culture. Clones were read by immunoSEQ multiplex PCR, and TCRdb kept only the in-frame ones, dropping some. The sample includes about 23,000 clones, approximately 80% of them seen just once. Sequenced: CD4+ T cells from PBMCs, cultured in vitro. Receptors were obtained from a human donor in good health.

This chain joins TRBV5-1 and TRBJ2-1; 8 nucleotides line up with TRBD2. The CDR3 is 16 amino acids. The germline V gene encodes CDR1 SGHRS and CDR2 YFSETQ. The V segment lost 4 bases and the J segment 0 bases; nucleotides outside the gene matches: 6. The CDR3 sequence: CASSRSGSPSYNEQFF. The CDR3 nucleotides read TGCGCCAGCAGCCGGAGCGGGAGTCCCTCCTACAATGAGCAGTTCTTC.

The gene calls are TRBV6-1 and TRBJ2-7, with TRBD2 as a possible D gene (6 bases). CDR1 and CDR2 from the germline V gene are MNHNS and SASEGT. Trimming took off 1 base at V and 4 bases at J, with 20 bases between the two ends. The CDR3 sequence is 17 residues long. The CDR3 DNA reads TGTGCCAGCAGTGAAGATTGGCGGGGCAGAGTACTTTACGAGCAGTACTTC. Translation: CASSEDWRGRVLYEQYF.

In its sample, this clone was seen once. The chain recombines TRBV11-2 with TRBJ2-1, with 12 bases that match TRBD2. Trimming took 1 base from V and 6 from J; bases not matched to a gene: 7. The germline gives CDR1 SGHAT, CDR2 FQNNGV. The CDR3 has 17 amino acids. The chain's CDR3 is CASSLARGLAGGNEQFF. The CDR3 DNA follows: TGTGCCAGCAGCTTAGCCCGGGGACTAGCGGGCGGCAATGAGCAGTTCTTC.

This sequence joins TRBV12-3 or TRBV12-4 and TRBJ2-3; D is uncertain. The CDR3 length is 12 residues. V shed 5 bases and J shed 6 bases, with 9 bases lying between them. Here the CDR3 reads CASSGPRDTQYF. Written as DNA, the CDR3 is TGTGCCAGCAGTGGGCCTCGGGATACGCAGTATTTT.

Here the CDR3 DNA reads TGTGCCAGCAGTCCGCGGGAGACCCAGTACTTC. Translated: CASSPRETQYF. This chain connects TRBV2 to TRBJ2-5; D is unresolved. The germline V and J ends were trimmed by 5 bases and 5 bases, with 6 bases remaining between them. Germline lookup yields CDR1 SNHLY and CDR2 FYNNEI. This CDR3 region has 11 residues. Full variable domain (outside the CDR3, taken from reference TRBV2 and TRBJ2-5): EPEVTQTPSHQVTQMGQEVILRCVPISNHLYFYWYRQILGQKVEFLVSFYNNEISEKSEIFDDQFSVERPDGSNFTLKIRSTKLEDSAMYFCASSPRETQYFGPGTRLLVL.

V gene TRBV6-5 combines with J gene TRBJ2-1, with TRBD2 matching over 11 bases. The V and J ends lost 6 bases and 4 bases, in that order; junction bases with no gene match: 5. The CDR3 contains 15 residues. Germline V gene lookup returns CDR1 MNHEY and CDR2 SVGAGI. CDR3 DNA sequence: TGTGCCAGCAGGCAGACTAGCGGGACATACAATGAGCAGTTCTTC. Protein product: CASRQTSGTYNEQFF.

V usage is TRBV6-5 and J usage is TRBJ1-6, with 10 nucleotides matching TRBD1. This CDR3 has 13 amino acids. Looked up from germline, CDR1 is MNHEY and CDR2 is SVGAGI. V lost 6 bases, J lost 8 bases, and 1 base stayed unmatched. CDR3: CASRDRGDSPLHF. As DNA, the CDR3 is TGTGCCAGCAGGGACAGGGGGGATTCACCCCTCCACTTT.

The chain carries TRBV29-1 and TRBJ1-5, with a weak D call TRBD1 (6 bases). V lost 4 bases and J 2 bases, leaving 9 bases between the germline ends. This CDR3 spans 13 amino acids. Germline CDR1 reads SQVTM; CDR2 reads ANQGSEA. The CDR3 sequence is CSVAGVGNQPQHF. The CDR3 region has the DNA TGCAGCGTTGCAGGGGTTGGCAATCAGCCCCAGCATTTT.

Note on this clone: Other DNA sequences within the sample encode an identical CDR3. The gene calls are TRBV7-3 and TRBJ2-2; tentatively, D is TRBD1 (6 bases). CDR1 and CDR2 (germline): SGHTA, FQGTGA. Deletions cut 4 bases from V and 7 bases from J, with 22 bases between. The CDR3 is made up of 17 amino acids. CDR3 sequence reads: CASSSTSGTWGNGELFF. As DNA, the CDR3 is TGTGCCAGCAGCTCAACCTCCGGGACATGGGGAAACGGGGAGCTGTTTTTT.

The chain has TRBV3-1 (or the pseudogene TRBV3-2) and TRBJ2-7; D is uncertain. The CDR3 sequence is 12 residues long. Germline-derived CDR1 and CDR2 are LGHDT and YNNKEL (reference sequence). Between the trimmed V and J ends, which lost 4 bases and 5 bases, there was a span of 9 bases. CDR3 sequence reads: CASSPTEDEQYF. In nucleotides, the CDR3 is TGTGCCAGCAGCCCCACCGAGGACGAGCAGTACTTC.

This chain links TRBV3-1 (or the pseudogene TRBV3-2) with TRBJ2-1; D is tentatively TRBD1 or TRBD2 (5 bases each). CDR3 size: 16 residues. Germline V CDR1 and CDR2: LGHDT, YNNKEL (reference sequence). V was clipped by 4 bases and J by 5 bases, with 18 bases between them. CDR3 residues: CASSPGPGRWNNEQFF. Here the CDR3 DNA reads TGTGCCAGCAGCCCCGGTCCGGGACGCTGGAACAATGAGCAGTTCTTC.

This clone was picked up one time. The V call is TRBV7-2, the J call TRBJ2-7; 9 positions agree with TRBD2. V shed 1 base and J 5 bases; nucleotides not matched to a gene: 6. Germline V gene lookup returns CDR1 SGHTA and CDR2 FQGNSA. This CDR3 region has 15 residues. The CDR3 coding sequence is TGTGCCAGCAGCTTAGATAGCGGGAGATGGGACGAGCAGTACTTC. It yields the protein CASSLDSGRWDEQYF.

The chain joins TRBV24-1 to TRBJ2-3; 7 positions agree with TRBD1. The J segment lost 6 bases and the V segment lost 3 bases, leaving 2 bases of the junction unmatched. Germline CDR1 is KGHDR and CDR2 is SFDVKD. There are 13 residues in the CDR3. CDR3 in amino acids: CATSDDRADTQYF. Here the CDR3 DNA reads TGTGCCACCAGTGATGACAGGGCTGATACGCAGTATTTT.

The chain is built from TRBV15 and TRBJ1-5, with D tentatively TRBD1 (5 bases). Between the trimmed V and J ends, which lost 3 bases and 0 bases, there was a span of 15 bases. Germline V CDR1 and CDR2: LNHNV, YYDKDF (reference sequence). The CDR3 is 17 residues long. The CDR3 DNA sequence: TGTGCCACCAGCAGCAGAGCCGGGGGGGTTAGCAATCAGCCCCAGCATTTT. Protein: CATSSRAGGVSNQPQHF.

This clone was detected a few times. The chain employs TRBV30 and TRBJ2-2, with D possibly TRBD2 on 5 matching bases. Germline assignment: CDR1 GTSNPN and CDR2 SVGIG (reference sequence). Trimming cost V 2 bases and J 5 bases, with 15 bases left between them. The CDR3 contains 15 residues. CDR3 protein: CAWSRMGPGTGELFF. The CDR3 DNA follows: TGTGCCTGGAGTCGGATGGGTCCGGGGACCGGGGAGCTGTTTTTT.

This sequence joins TRBV6-6 and TRBJ2-1; D is ambiguous. Trimming shortened V by 2 bases and J by 0 bases, and 5 bases separated the two germline ends. The CDR3 runs 14 residues. Germline CDR1 and CDR2: MNHNY and SVGAGI (reference sequence). The CDR3 reads CASSYRDSYNEQFF. In nucleotides, the CDR3 is TGTGCCAGCAGTTACAGGGACTCCTACAATGAGCAGTTCTTC.

The table lists this clone with a few counts. The chain links TRBV3-1 (or the pseudogene TRBV3-2) to TRBJ1-2; perhaps TRBD1 as D (5 bases). V lost 0 bases and J 3 bases, leaving 14 bases between the germline ends. CDR1 LGHDT and CDR2 YNNKEL come from the germline V gene (reference sequence). CDR3 length: 16 residues. The chain's CDR3 is CASSQDPGREDYGYTF. Here the CDR3 DNA reads TGTGCCAGCAGCCAAGATCCGGGCAGGGAGGACTATGGCTACACCTTC.

CDR3: CASSQDLAVAYEQYF. CDR3 bases: TGTGCCAGCAGCCAAGACCTAGCGGTCGCCTACGAGCAGTACTTC. The genes are TRBV4-2 and TRBJ2-7, with 7 bases fitting TRBD2. The CDR3 length is 15 residues. The ends lost 0 bases at V and 2 bases at J; junction bases unmatched: 4. The V gene's germline CDR1 is LGHNA and CDR2 YNFKEQ.